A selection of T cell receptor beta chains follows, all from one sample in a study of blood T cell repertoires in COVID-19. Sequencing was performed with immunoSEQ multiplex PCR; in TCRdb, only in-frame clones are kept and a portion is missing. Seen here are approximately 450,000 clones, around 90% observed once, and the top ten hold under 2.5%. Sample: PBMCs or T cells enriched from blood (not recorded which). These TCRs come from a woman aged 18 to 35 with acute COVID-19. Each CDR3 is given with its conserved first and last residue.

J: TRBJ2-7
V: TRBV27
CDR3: CASSLAGQSYEQYF

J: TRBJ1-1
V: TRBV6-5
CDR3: CASSKDSMNTEAFF

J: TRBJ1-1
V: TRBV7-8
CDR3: CASSLVGGANTEAFF

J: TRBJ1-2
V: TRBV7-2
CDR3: CASSVSGTGDRYTF

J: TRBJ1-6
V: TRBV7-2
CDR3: CASSLAAGVGSPLHF

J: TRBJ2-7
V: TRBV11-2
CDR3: CASSLQVGSEQYF

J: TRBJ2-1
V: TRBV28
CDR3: CASSYTGTGGSNEQFF

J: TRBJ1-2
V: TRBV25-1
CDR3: CASSESTGGNGYTF

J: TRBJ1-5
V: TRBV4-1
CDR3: CASSQAQGREDQPQHF

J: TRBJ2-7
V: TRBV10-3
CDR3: CAITPRGGVYEQYF

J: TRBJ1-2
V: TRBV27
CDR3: CASKQGTYGYTF

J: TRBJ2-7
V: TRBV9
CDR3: CASSVLAGDEQYF

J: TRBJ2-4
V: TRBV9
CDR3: CASSVGGGAVENIQYF

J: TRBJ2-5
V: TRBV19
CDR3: CASGQGAAETQYF

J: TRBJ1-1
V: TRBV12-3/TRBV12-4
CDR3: CASRRDRVTEAFF

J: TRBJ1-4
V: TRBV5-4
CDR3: CASSRTGRKDEKLFF

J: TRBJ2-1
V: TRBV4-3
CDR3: CASSPRTSFSYNEQFF

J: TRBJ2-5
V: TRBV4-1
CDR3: CASSQEPSGGPRTQYF

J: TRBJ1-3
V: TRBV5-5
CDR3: CASSLALQTGLIRNTIYF

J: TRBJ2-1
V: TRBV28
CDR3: CAISKPGLADYNEQFF

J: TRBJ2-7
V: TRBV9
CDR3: CASSAGSGPYEQYF

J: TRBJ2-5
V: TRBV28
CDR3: CASSFERGETQYF

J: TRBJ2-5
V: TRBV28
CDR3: CASSTWTGAHWETQYF

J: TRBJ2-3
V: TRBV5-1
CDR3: CASSLVGGVGDTQYF

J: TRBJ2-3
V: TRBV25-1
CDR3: CASKDFLDTQYF

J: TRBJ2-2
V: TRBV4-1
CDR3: CASSQVDMGLYTGELFF

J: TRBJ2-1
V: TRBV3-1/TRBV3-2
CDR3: CASSQVRERRNEQFF

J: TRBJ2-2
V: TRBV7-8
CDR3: CASSLDRAGELFF

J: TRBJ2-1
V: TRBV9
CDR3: CASSVAGGPYNEQFF

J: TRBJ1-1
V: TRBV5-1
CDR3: CASSLVPDRVNPEAFF

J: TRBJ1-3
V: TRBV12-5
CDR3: CASGLPPTVVGNTIYF

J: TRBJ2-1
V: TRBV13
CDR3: CASSLAGGNEQFF

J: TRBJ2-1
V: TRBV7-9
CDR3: CASSLAAGVTEQFF

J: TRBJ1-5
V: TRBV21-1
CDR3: CASSNGRQGVNQPQHF

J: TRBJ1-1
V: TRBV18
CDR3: CASSPRVGQGSLNTEAFF

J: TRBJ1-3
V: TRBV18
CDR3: CASSGTANSGNTIYF

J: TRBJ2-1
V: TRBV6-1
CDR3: CASSEVWASGAHEQFF

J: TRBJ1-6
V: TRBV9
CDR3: CASSAPGQGSYNSPLHF

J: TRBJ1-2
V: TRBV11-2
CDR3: CASSSPGTAYGYTF